Presented here are 11 T cell receptor beta chains from one specimen sequenced in a study of shared clonotypes between healthy human individuals. Only in-frame clones appear in the TCRdb table, and some are missing; sequencing was by immunoSEQ multiplex PCR. Of roughly 2.5 million clones in the sample, 85% to 95% were seen once. The sequenced sample was naive CD4+ T cells sorted from blood. The subset denotes: CD45RA+ positively selected. The receptors were sampled from a man aged 18 to 29 in good health.

The rearrangement links TRBV5-1 to TRBJ2-1; TRBD2 aligns across 9 bases. The V gene end was trimmed by 0 bases and the J gene end by 10 bases; junction bases not matched to a gene: 8. CDR3 length: 15 residues. Germline V gene data show CDR1 as SGHRS and CDR2 as YFSETQ. The CDR3 DNA follows: TGCGCCAGCAGCTTGGCTAGCGGGGCTCCTAGGGAGCAGTTCTTC. Residues: CASSLASGAPREQFF.

This clone has only one observation. The V call is TRBV28, the J call TRBJ2-7; TRBD1 aligns across 7 bases. CDR3 size: 14 residues. Unmatched junction bases numbered 7, after V lost 6 bases and J lost 2 bases. Per the germline V gene, CDR1 is MDHEN and CDR2 is SYDVKM. CDR3 in amino acids: CASSRQGLTYEQYF. The DNA for the CDR3 is TGTGCCAGCAGCCGACAGGGTTTGACCTACGAGCAGTACTTC.

The chain uses TRBV5-1 and TRBJ2-5, with 10 bases fitting TRBD2. CDR1 is SGHRS, CDR2 YFSETQ, per germline. Unmatched junction bases numbered 13, after V lost 3 bases and J lost 5 bases. This CDR3 is built from 17 residues. The CDR3 DNA sequence: TGCGCCAGCAGCTCCTCTGGGCGGCTAGCGGGAGTTGAGACCCAGTACTTC. This codes for CASSSSGRLAGVETQYF. The variable domain in full, with the rest retrieved from reference TRBV5-1 and TRBJ2-5, is KAGVTQTPRYLIKTRGQQVTLSCSPISGHRSVSWYQQTPGQGLQFLFEYFSETQRNKGNFPGRFSGRQFSNSRSEMNVSTLELGDSALYLCASSSSGRLAGVETQYFGPGTRLLVL.

The chain carries TRBV11-2 and TRBJ1-2; D is undetermined. CDR3 length: 15 amino acids. V was clipped by 3 bases and J by 8 bases, with 19 bases between them. Germline V gene sequence: CDR1 SGHAT, CDR2 FQNNGV. CDR3 protein: CASSLRTGPRLGYTF. CDR3 nucleotide sequence: TGTGCCAGCAGCTTGCGAACTGGACCTCGTTTGGGCTACACCTTC.

The genes are TRBV30 and TRBJ2-1; 8 bases match TRBD1. The CDR3 length is 14 residues. Per germline, CDR1 GTSNPN and CDR2 SVGIG (reference sequence). V gave up 4 bases and J gave up 0 bases; unmatched junction bases: 2. CDR3 coding DNA: TGTGCCTGGACAACAGGGGGCTCCTACAATGAGCAGTTCTTC. Protein sequence: CAWTTGGSYNEQFF. Supplemented by reference TRBV30 and TRBJ2-1, the full variable domain reads SQTIHQWPATLVQPVGSPLSLECTVEGTSNPNLYWYRQAAGRGLQLLFYSVGIGQISSEVPQNLSASRPQDRQFILSSKKLLLSDSGFYLCAWTTGGSYNEQFFGPGTRLTVL.

This clone was recorded once. The chain couples TRBV30 to TRBJ1-1; 7 bases map to TRBD1. The ends lost 0 bases at V and 6 bases at J; junction bases unmatched: 10. The CDR3 runs to 15 residues. Germline V gene data show CDR1 as GTSNPN and CDR2 as SVGIG (reference sequence). CDR3 DNA sequence: TGTGCCTGGAGTGTACTTTTGAAGGGGGCGGCTGAAGCTTTCTTT. Translated: CAWSVLLKGAAEAFF.

The chain links TRBV6-6 to TRBJ1-1; D remains unclear. Trimming stripped 7 bases from V and 0 bases from J, with 15 bases between. Germline V gene data show CDR1 as MNHNY and CDR2 as SVGAGI (reference sequence). The CDR3 spans 15 residues. The CDR3 DNA follows: TGTGCCAGCAAAGCAGCTTCTGGGGTGAACACTGAAGCTTTCTTT. Protein sequence: CASKAASGVNTEAFF.

Of note for this clone: Additional DNA sequences in this sample encode the identical CDR3. J is TRBJ1-1 and V is TRBV5-4; D is undetermined. V was cut by 3 bases and J by 1 base, with 7 bases left in between. The length of the CDR3 is 13 residues. Germline CDR1 and CDR2: SGHNT and YYREEE (reference sequence). CDR3 protein: CASSSRENTEAFF. The CDR3, as DNA: TGTGCCAGCAGCTCCAGAGAGAACACTGAAGCTTTCTTT.

This clone turned up a few times. The chain links TRBV6-5 to TRBJ1-5; 8 bases line up with TRBD1. V lost 2 bases and J lost 3; bases outside the gene matches: 3. CDR1 and CDR2 from the germline V gene are MNHEY and SVGAGI. The CDR3 loop spans 15 amino acids. The CDR3 coding sequence is TGTGCCAGCAGTTACGGACAGGGAGACAATCAGCCCCAGCATTTT. As protein: CASSYGQGDNQPQHF.

The J gene is TRBJ1-5, the V gene TRBV5-1; D gene uncertain. The V gene lost 4 bases and the J gene lost 6 bases, with 14 bases spanning the gap. Germline CDR1 and CDR2: SGHRS and YFSETQ. The CDR3 runs 14 residues. The CDR3 DNA sequence: TGCGCCAGCAGCCTAGGTCCTGGGCGTCAGCCCCAGCATTTT. It codes for CASSLGPGRQPQHF.

V gene TRBV12-2 combines with J gene TRBJ2-7; the table calls TRBD1, which could not be checked here. TRBV12-2 represents a pseudogene. There are 16 residues in the CDR3. The CDR3 here is CASRLEDQDKSYEQYF. The CDR3 nucleotides are TGTGCAAGTCGCTTAGAGGACCAGGACAAATCCTACGAGCAGTACTTC.